This TCR beta chain came from a study of blood T cell repertoires in COVID-19. Per the study methods: Cell counts per sample came from amplifying reference gene primers. Clones were sequenced by immunoSEQ multiplex PCR, and TCRdb holds only the in-frame ones, with some missing. That table furnishes V, J and clone size, whereas the DNA furnished D and trimming. The table shows around 260,000 clones, with 75% to 95% occurring only once. The length of the CDR3 is 16 residues. Trimming cost V 0 bases and J 2 bases, with 12 bases left between them. Germline-derived CDR1 and CDR2 are SGHRS and YFSETQ. Participant age was about 18 to 89 years, and participants resided in approximately 24 US areas. Participant-reported clinical history was the basis for cohort assignment.

This TCR was recovered from a woman under 40 who had recovered from COVID-19. What was sequenced was PBMCs or T cells enriched from blood (not recorded which). The chain has TRBV5-1 and TRBJ1-3, with D unclear. The DNA for the CDR3 is TGCGCCAGCAGCTTGGGTCTAACGGCGGCTGGAAACACCATATATTTT. Translation: CASSLGLTAAGNTIYF.